This T cell receptor beta chain was identified in a study of early T cells in non-severe SARS-CoV-2 infection. This clonotype appeared a few times. V was trimmed by 5 bases and J by 4 bases, leaving 9 bases between them. Germline V gene data show CDR1 as MDHEN and CDR2 as SYDVKM. The CDR3 totals 12 residues. TCRdb re-analysed the 5' RACE reads in MiXCR, keeping a single row per CDR3 protein. The table has about 50,000 distinct CDR3 sequences, about 10% seen once. V is TRBV28 and J is TRBJ2-7; D is unresolved. The sequence came from an adult who was a healthcare worker with PCR-confirmed SARS-CoV-2 infection or an uninfected control (not recorded which). Material for sequencing was whole blood. CDR3: CASSPTLYEQYF. CDR3 nucleotide sequence: TGTGCCAGCAGTCCCACCTTATACGAGCAGTACTTC. Combining the CDR3 with reference TRBV28 and TRBJ2-7 gives the whole variable domain DVKVTQSSRYLVKRTGEKVFLECVQDMDHENMFWYRQDPGLGLRLIYFSYDVKMKEKGDIPEGYSVSREKKERFSLILESASTNQTSMYLCASSPTLYEQYFGPGTRLTVT.